Listed below are T cell receptor beta chains from one sample, sequenced in a study of identical twins. MiXCR was run by TCRdb on the 5' RACE reads, yielding one entry per CDR3 protein. Among about 100,000 distinct CDR3 sequences listed, less than 6.5% were seen once. Input material: memory T cells sorted from blood. These receptors were obtained from a woman in her fifties or sixties in good health. CDR3s include the opening cysteine and the closing phenylalanine or tryptophan. Each record gives: D gene, J gene, V gene, clone size, CDR3 protein, CDR3 DNA. D genes are given only for firm matches. Clone size is shown for a subset of rows, as once, few, many or a class of expanded clone.

d_call: .; j_call: TRBJ2-3; v_call: TRBV12-3/TRBV12-4; clone_size: few; cdr3_aa: CASSFAADTQYF; cdr3_nt: TGTGCCAGCAGTTTCGCGGCAGATACGCAGTATTTT
d_call: .; j_call: TRBJ2-1; v_call: TRBV27; clone_size: many; cdr3_aa: CASNFPGLIF; cdr3_nt: TGTGCCAGCAACTTCCCGGGACTGATATTC
d_call: .; j_call: TRBJ2-1; v_call: TRBV11-1; clone_size: .; cdr3_aa: CASRLWSQKDDEQFF; cdr3_nt: TGTGCCAGCAGGTTGTGGAGCCAGAAGGACGATGAGCAGTTCTTC
d_call: .; j_call: TRBJ2-3; v_call: TRBV6-1; clone_size: many; cdr3_aa: CASSRGADTQYF; cdr3_nt: TGTGCCAGCAGTCGTGGTGCAGATACGCAGTATTTT
d_call: TRBD1; j_call: TRBJ2-6; v_call: TRBV11-2; clone_size: many; cdr3_aa: CASSARGQGFSGANVLTF; cdr3_nt: TGTGCCAGCAGTGCAAGGGGACAGGGTTTTTCTGGGGCCAACGTCCTGACTTTC
d_call: .; j_call: TRBJ1-1; v_call: TRBV12-5; clone_size: many; cdr3_aa: CASGPWLGSGTEAFF; cdr3_nt: TGTGCTAGTGGTCCCTGGTTGGGGTCGGGCACTGAAGCTTTCTTT
d_call: .; j_call: TRBJ2-7; v_call: TRBV4-1; clone_size: many; cdr3_aa: CASSQGKVGEQYF; cdr3_nt: TGCGCCAGCAGCCAAGGAAAAGTTGGAGAGCAGTACTTC
d_call: TRBD2; j_call: TRBJ2-1; v_call: TRBV24-1; clone_size: many; cdr3_aa: CATSPMRGNEQFF; cdr3_nt: TGTGCCACCAGCCCCATGCGGGGGAATGAGCAGTTCTTC
d_call: .; j_call: TRBJ2-7; v_call: TRBV19; clone_size: many; cdr3_aa: CASSVGWGGEQYF; cdr3_nt: TGTGCCAGTAGTGTAGGATGGGGAGGCGAGCAGTACTTC
d_call: .; j_call: TRBJ2-6; v_call: TRBV7-2; clone_size: few; cdr3_aa: CASRGGANVLTF; cdr3_nt: TGTGCCAGCAGAGGCGGGGCCAACGTCCTGACTTTC
d_call: .; j_call: TRBJ1-5; v_call: TRBV5-1; clone_size: many; cdr3_aa: CASSLLPGSHSNQPQHF; cdr3_nt: TGCGCCAGCAGCTTACTACCGGGGTCCCATAGCAATCAGCCCCAGCATTTT
d_call: .; j_call: TRBJ2-2; v_call: TRBV2; clone_size: few; cdr3_aa: CASSNRPPGELFF; cdr3_nt: TGTGCCAGCAGTAACAGGCCTCCCGGGGAGCTGTTTTTT
d_call: .; j_call: TRBJ2-3; v_call: TRBV20-1; clone_size: many; cdr3_aa: CSATDYRANTDTQYF; cdr3_nt: TGCAGTGCTACGGATTACAGGGCTAACACAGATACGCAGTATTTT
d_call: .; j_call: TRBJ1-1; v_call: TRBV5-1; clone_size: many; cdr3_aa: CASSSIPTGNTEAFF; cdr3_nt: TGCGCCAGCAGCTCGATACCGACAGGGAACACTGAAGCTTTCTTT
d_call: .; j_call: TRBJ1-2; v_call: TRBV15; clone_size: many; cdr3_aa: CATSGVTSGYTF; cdr3_nt: TGTGCCACCAGCGGAGTAACCTCTGGCTACACCTTC
d_call: .; j_call: TRBJ2-7; v_call: TRBV3-1; clone_size: many; cdr3_aa: CASSHPANPYEQYF; cdr3_nt: TGTGCCAGCAGCCATCCCGCAAACCCCTACGAGCAGTACTTC
d_call: .; j_call: TRBJ1-2; v_call: TRBV28; clone_size: many; cdr3_aa: CASRGAGWDGYTF; cdr3_nt: TGTGCCAGCAGAGGGGCAGGGTGGGATGGCTACACCTTC
d_call: .; j_call: TRBJ2-7; v_call: TRBV19; clone_size: many; cdr3_aa: CASRGPFYEQYF; cdr3_nt: TGTGCCAGTAGGGGACCGTTCTACGAGCAGTACTTC
d_call: .; j_call: TRBJ2-3; v_call: TRBV5-1; clone_size: many; cdr3_aa: CASSLAGAGDSTDTQYF; cdr3_nt: TGCGCCAGCAGCTTGGCCGGGGCAGGGGACAGCACAGATACGCAGTATTTT
d_call: TRBD1; j_call: TRBJ1-6; v_call: TRBV12-3/TRBV12-4; clone_size: .; cdr3_aa: CASSLGTGASPLHF; cdr3_nt: TGTGCCAGCAGTTTGGGGACAGGGGCGTCACCCCTCCACTTT
d_call: .; j_call: TRBJ1-1; v_call: TRBV20-1; clone_size: many; cdr3_aa: CSASWGAPTEAFF; cdr3_nt: TGCAGTGCTAGTTGGGGGGCGCCCACTGAAGCTTTCTTT
d_call: .; j_call: TRBJ2-2; v_call: TRBV7-2; clone_size: many; cdr3_aa: CASSFGPVTGELFF; cdr3_nt: TGTGCCAGCAGCTTTGGGCCAGTCACCGGGGAGCTGTTTTTT
d_call: .; j_call: TRBJ1-2; v_call: TRBV6-1; clone_size: .; cdr3_aa: CASSKDDYGYTF; cdr3_nt: TGTGCCAGCAGTAAGGATGACTATGGCTACACCTTC
d_call: .; j_call: TRBJ1-1; v_call: TRBV5-1; clone_size: few; cdr3_aa: CASSLGQREAFF; cdr3_nt: TGCGCCAGCAGCTTGGGGCAGCGTGAAGCTTTCTTT
d_call: .; j_call: TRBJ2-7; v_call: TRBV15; clone_size: many; cdr3_aa: CATSRSRGFSYEQYF; cdr3_nt: TGTGCCACCAGCAGGTCCAGGGGCTTTTCCTACGAGCAGTACTTC
d_call: .; j_call: TRBJ2-1; v_call: TRBV20-1; clone_size: .; cdr3_aa: CSASLGGYNEQFF; cdr3_nt: TGCAGTGCTAGCTTGGGTGGATACAATGAGCAGTTCTTC
d_call: TRBD2; j_call: TRBJ2-3; v_call: TRBV5-6; clone_size: few; cdr3_aa: CASSLDVSGISTDTQYF; cdr3_nt: TGTGCCAGCAGCTTGGATGTTAGCGGGATTAGCACAGATACGCAGTATTTT
d_call: .; j_call: TRBJ2-1; v_call: TRBV24-1; clone_size: .; cdr3_aa: CATSDLRSPSSYNEQFF; cdr3_nt: TGTGCCACCAGTGATTTGCGGTCCCCGAGCTCCTACAATGAGCAGTTCTTC
d_call: .; j_call: TRBJ2-1; v_call: TRBV29-1; clone_size: many; cdr3_aa: CSVDSFPSNSYEQFF; cdr3_nt: TGCAGCGTGGACAGTTTTCCCAGCAATTCATATGAGCAGTTCTTC
d_call: TRBD2; j_call: TRBJ2-1; v_call: TRBV20-1; clone_size: many; cdr3_aa: CSAYSGRSYNEQFF; cdr3_nt: TGCAGTGCTTACAGCGGGAGGTCCTACAATGAGCAGTTCTTC
d_call: .; j_call: TRBJ2-2; v_call: TRBV12-3/TRBV12-4; clone_size: many; cdr3_aa: CATAGGKAGELFF; cdr3_nt: TGTGCCACCGCAGGGGGGAAAGCCGGGGAGCTGTTTTTT
d_call: TRBD2; j_call: TRBJ2-1; v_call: TRBV20-1; clone_size: many; cdr3_aa: CSARSLAGDYNEQFF; cdr3_nt: TGCAGTGCTAGATCGCTAGCGGGAGACTACAATGAGCAGTTCTTC
d_call: .; j_call: TRBJ2-7; v_call: TRBV30; clone_size: few; cdr3_aa: CAWTSKFSYEQYF; cdr3_nt: TGTGCCTGGACTAGCAAATTCTCCTACGAGCAGTACTTC
d_call: .; j_call: TRBJ2-3; v_call: TRBV15; clone_size: many; cdr3_aa: CATSRDRFTQYF; cdr3_nt: TGTGCCACCAGCAGAGACAGATTTACGCAGTATTTT
d_call: TRBD2; j_call: TRBJ2-5; v_call: TRBV24-1; clone_size: many; cdr3_aa: CATSDSLAGALPETQYF; cdr3_nt: TGTGCCACCAGTGATTCCCTAGCGGGAGCCCTCCCAGAGACCCAGTACTTC
d_call: TRBD1; j_call: TRBJ1-6; v_call: TRBV7-8; clone_size: few; cdr3_aa: CASRSGTGGAGVNSPLHF; cdr3_nt: TGTGCCAGCAGATCCGGGACAGGGGGCGCCGGGGTGAATTCACCCCTCCACTTT
d_call: .; j_call: TRBJ2-1; v_call: TRBV10-3; clone_size: .; cdr3_aa: CAISESVVSVGYSEQFF; cdr3_nt: TGTGCCATCAGTGAGTCGGTGGTGAGCGTAGGTTATAGTGAGCAGTTCTTC
d_call: TRBD2; j_call: TRBJ2-1; v_call: TRBV4-1; clone_size: many; cdr3_aa: CASSQGLAGGQNEQFF; cdr3_nt: TGCGCCAGCAGCCAGGGGTTAGCGGGAGGGCAGAATGAGCAGTTCTTC
d_call: .; j_call: TRBJ2-1; v_call: TRBV29-1; clone_size: many; cdr3_aa: CSGGSDEQFF; cdr3_nt: TGCAGCGGAGGGAGTGATGAGCAGTTCTTC
d_call: .; j_call: TRBJ1-4; v_call: TRBV7-9; clone_size: many; cdr3_aa: CASSLRGRNEKLFF; cdr3_nt: TGTGCCAGCAGCTTAAGGGGTAGGAATGAAAAACTGTTTTTT
d_call: TRBD2; j_call: TRBJ2-1; v_call: TRBV5-1; clone_size: many; cdr3_aa: CASSKGLLAGVTNEQFF; cdr3_nt: TGCGCCAGCAGCAAGGGGCTTCTAGCGGGAGTTACCAATGAGCAGTTCTTC
d_call: .; j_call: TRBJ2-1; v_call: TRBV20-1; clone_size: many; cdr3_aa: CSAGSGGDYNEQFF; cdr3_nt: TGCAGTGCTGGCAGCGGAGGGGATTACAATGAGCAGTTCTTC
d_call: .; j_call: TRBJ1-1; v_call: TRBV12-3/TRBV12-4; clone_size: many; cdr3_aa: CASSSTNENTEAFF; cdr3_nt: TGTGCCAGCAGTTCGACCAACGAGAACACTGAAGCTTTCTTT
d_call: TRBD2; j_call: TRBJ2-5; v_call: TRBV6-5; clone_size: many; cdr3_aa: CASRPGTSGPGSQETQYF; cdr3_nt: TGTGCCAGCAGACCCGGGACTAGCGGGCCTGGGTCCCAAGAGACCCAGTACTTC
d_call: .; j_call: TRBJ2-5; v_call: TRBV4-2; clone_size: many; cdr3_aa: CASSQETARETQYF; cdr3_nt: TGTGCCAGCAGCCAAGAAACAGCGAGGGAGACCCAGTACTTC
d_call: TRBD2; j_call: TRBJ2-7; v_call: TRBV29-1; clone_size: few; cdr3_aa: CSVGGVAGGAYEQYF; cdr3_nt: TGCAGCGTTGGTGGGGTAGCGGGGGGAGCCTACGAGCAGTACTTC
d_call: .; j_call: TRBJ1-6; v_call: TRBV5-1; clone_size: .; cdr3_aa: CASSLGDSNNSPLHF; cdr3_nt: TGCGCCAGCAGCTTGGGCGATTCCAATAATTCACCCCTCCACTTT
d_call: .; j_call: TRBJ2-5; v_call: TRBV20-1; clone_size: .; cdr3_aa: CSAIGTSQETQYF; cdr3_nt: TGCAGTGCCATAGGGACTTCACAAGAGACCCAGTACTTC
d_call: TRBD1; j_call: TRBJ1-5; v_call: TRBV30; clone_size: many; cdr3_aa: CAWSVRGQGDNQPQHF; cdr3_nt: TGTGCCTGGAGTGTAAGGGGACAGGGGGACAATCAGCCCCAGCATTTT
d_call: TRBD1; j_call: TRBJ1-2; v_call: TRBV6-1; clone_size: many; cdr3_aa: CASSEADRGLYYGYTF; cdr3_nt: TGTGCCAGCAGTGAAGCCGACAGGGGGCTGTACTATGGCTACACCTTC
d_call: TRBD2; j_call: TRBJ2-3; v_call: TRBV5-1; clone_size: many; cdr3_aa: CASSLQAGGITDTQYF; cdr3_nt: TGCGCCAGCAGCTTGCAAGCGGGAGGGATCACAGATACGCAGTATTTT
d_call: TRBD1; j_call: TRBJ2-1; v_call: TRBV10-3; clone_size: .; cdr3_aa: CAISPGGQGGNEQFF; cdr3_nt: TGTGCCATCAGCCCTGGGGGACAGGGGGGGAATGAGCAGTTCTTC
d_call: TRBD2; j_call: TRBJ2-5; v_call: TRBV9; clone_size: .; cdr3_aa: CASSSSGPAGGQETQYF; cdr3_nt: TGTGCCAGCAGCTCCAGTGGACCAGCGGGAGGTCAAGAGACCCAGTACTTC
d_call: .; j_call: TRBJ2-7; v_call: TRBV20-1; clone_size: many; cdr3_aa: CSAWVLGYYEQYF; cdr3_nt: TGCAGTGCCTGGGTACTAGGGTACTACGAGCAGTACTTC
d_call: .; j_call: TRBJ2-1; v_call: TRBV20-1; clone_size: many; cdr3_aa: CSARDPGGGGPDNEQFF; cdr3_nt: TGCAGTGCTAGAGACCCTGGGGGTGGCGGGCCCGACAATGAGCAGTTCTTC